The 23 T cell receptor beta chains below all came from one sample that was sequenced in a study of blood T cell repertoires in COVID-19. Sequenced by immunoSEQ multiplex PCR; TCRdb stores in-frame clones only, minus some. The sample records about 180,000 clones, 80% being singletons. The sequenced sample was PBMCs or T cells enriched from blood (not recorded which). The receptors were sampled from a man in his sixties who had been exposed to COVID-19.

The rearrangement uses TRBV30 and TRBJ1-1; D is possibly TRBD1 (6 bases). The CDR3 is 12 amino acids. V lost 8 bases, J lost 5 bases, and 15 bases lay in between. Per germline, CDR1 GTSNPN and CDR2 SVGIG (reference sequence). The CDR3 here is CAGNREGTEAFF. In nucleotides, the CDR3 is TGTGCCGGAAACAGGGAGGGAACTGAAGCTTTCTTT.

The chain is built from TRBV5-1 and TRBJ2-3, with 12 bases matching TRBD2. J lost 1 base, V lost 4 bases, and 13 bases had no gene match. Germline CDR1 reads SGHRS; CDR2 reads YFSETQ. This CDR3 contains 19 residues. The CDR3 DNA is TGCGCCAGCAGCAAATGGACTAGCGGGGCCGACTACGGCACAGATACGCAGTATTTT. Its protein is CASSKWTSGADYGTDTQYF.

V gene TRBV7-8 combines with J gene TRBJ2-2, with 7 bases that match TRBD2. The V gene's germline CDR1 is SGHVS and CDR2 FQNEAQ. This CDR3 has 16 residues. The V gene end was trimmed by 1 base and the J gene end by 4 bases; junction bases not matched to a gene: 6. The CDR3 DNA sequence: TGTGCCAGCAGCTTAGGTCTAGCGGCTCTCACCGGGGAGCTGTTTTTT. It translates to CASSLGLAALTGELFF.

CDR3 amino acids: CASSPGRETEAFF. DNA for the CDR3: TGCGCCAGCAGCCCTGGGAGGGAAACTGAAGCTTTCTTT. The chain joins TRBV5-1 to TRBJ1-1; D is uncertain. Germline V CDR1 and CDR2: SGHRS, YFSETQ. V lost 4 bases and J 5 bases, leaving 12 bases between the germline ends. The CDR3 runs 13 residues.

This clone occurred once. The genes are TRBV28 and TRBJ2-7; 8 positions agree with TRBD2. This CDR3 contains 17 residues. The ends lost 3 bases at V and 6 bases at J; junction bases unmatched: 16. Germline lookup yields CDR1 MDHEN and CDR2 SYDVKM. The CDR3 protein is CASSLPQNSGIGGEQYF. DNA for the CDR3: TGTGCCAGCAGTTTGCCCCAGAATAGCGGGATAGGGGGCGAGCAGTACTTC.

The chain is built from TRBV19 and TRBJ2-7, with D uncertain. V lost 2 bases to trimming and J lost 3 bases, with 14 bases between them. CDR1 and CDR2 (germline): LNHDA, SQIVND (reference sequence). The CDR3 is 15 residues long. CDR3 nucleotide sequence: TGTGCCAGTAGTATAAGAAATTCACATTTCTACGAGCAGTACTTC. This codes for CASSIRNSHFYEQYF.

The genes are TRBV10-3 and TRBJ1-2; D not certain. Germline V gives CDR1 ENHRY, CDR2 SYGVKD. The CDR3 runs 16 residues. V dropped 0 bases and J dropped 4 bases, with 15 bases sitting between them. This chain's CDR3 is CAISESLGHEGYGYTF. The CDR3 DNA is TGTGCCATCAGTGAGTCTTTAGGGCACGAGGGCTATGGCTACACCTTC.

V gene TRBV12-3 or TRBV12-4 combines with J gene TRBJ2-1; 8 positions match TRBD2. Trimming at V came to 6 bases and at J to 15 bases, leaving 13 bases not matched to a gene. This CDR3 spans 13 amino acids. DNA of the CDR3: TGTGCCAGCAGCCTAACTAGCGGCGGAAGGTTGTTCTTC. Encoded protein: CASSLTSGGRLFF.

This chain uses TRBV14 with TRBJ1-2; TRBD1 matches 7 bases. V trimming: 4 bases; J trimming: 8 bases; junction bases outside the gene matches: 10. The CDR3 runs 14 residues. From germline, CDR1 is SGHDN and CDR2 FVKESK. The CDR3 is CASSLTTGSGGYTF. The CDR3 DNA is TGTGCCAGCAGCCTTACGACAGGGTCTGGAGGCTACACCTTC.

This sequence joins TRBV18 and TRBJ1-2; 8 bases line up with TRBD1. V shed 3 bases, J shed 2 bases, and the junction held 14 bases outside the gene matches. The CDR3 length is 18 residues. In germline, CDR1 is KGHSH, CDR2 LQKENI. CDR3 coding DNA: TGTGCCAGCTCACCGGGCGGACCATCCGGGACAGGCAACTATGGCTACACCTTC. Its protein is CASSPGGPSGTGNYGYTF.

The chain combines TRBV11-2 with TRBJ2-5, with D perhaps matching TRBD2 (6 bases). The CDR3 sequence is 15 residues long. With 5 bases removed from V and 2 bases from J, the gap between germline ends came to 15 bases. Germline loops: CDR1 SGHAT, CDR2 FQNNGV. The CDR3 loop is CASSPTSRQQETQYF. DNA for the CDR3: TGTGCCAGCAGCCCGACTAGTCGCCAACAAGAGACCCAGTACTTC.

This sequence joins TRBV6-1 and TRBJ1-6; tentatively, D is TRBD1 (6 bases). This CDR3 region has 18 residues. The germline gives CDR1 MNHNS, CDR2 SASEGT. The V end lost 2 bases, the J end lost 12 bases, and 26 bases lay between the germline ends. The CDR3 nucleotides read TGTGCCAGCAGTGAAATCAAAGGGTACAGGGAGACGGTCAAACCCCTCCACTTT. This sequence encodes CASSEIKGYRETVKPLHF.

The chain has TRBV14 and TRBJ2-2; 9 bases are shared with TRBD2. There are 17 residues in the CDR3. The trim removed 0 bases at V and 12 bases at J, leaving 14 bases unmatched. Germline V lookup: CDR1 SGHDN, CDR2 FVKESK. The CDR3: CASSQDPAGGRYKKLFF. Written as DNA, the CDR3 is TGTGCCAGCAGCCAAGACCCCGCGGGAGGGCGGTACAAGAAGCTGTTTTTT.

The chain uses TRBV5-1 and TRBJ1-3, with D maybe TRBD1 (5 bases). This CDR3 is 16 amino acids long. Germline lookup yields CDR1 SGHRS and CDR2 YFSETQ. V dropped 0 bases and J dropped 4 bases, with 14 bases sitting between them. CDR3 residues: CASSLVGGTTGNTIYF. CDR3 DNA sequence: TGCGCCAGCAGCTTGGTCGGGGGGACGACGGGAAACACCATATATTTT.

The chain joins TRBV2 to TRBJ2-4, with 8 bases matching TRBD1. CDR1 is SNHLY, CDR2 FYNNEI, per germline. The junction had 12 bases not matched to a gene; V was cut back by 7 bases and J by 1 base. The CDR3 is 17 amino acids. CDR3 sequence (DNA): TGTGCCAGCACCCCAGGACAGGGAGGACGGGCCAAAAACATTCAGTACTTC. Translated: CASTPGQGGRAKNIQYF. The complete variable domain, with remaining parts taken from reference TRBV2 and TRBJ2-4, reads EPEVTQTPSHQVTQMGQEVILRCVPISNHLYFYWYRQILGQKVEFLVSFYNNEISEKSEIFDDQFSVERPDGSNFTLKIRSTKLEDSAMYFCASTPGQGGRAKNIQYFGAGTRLSVL.

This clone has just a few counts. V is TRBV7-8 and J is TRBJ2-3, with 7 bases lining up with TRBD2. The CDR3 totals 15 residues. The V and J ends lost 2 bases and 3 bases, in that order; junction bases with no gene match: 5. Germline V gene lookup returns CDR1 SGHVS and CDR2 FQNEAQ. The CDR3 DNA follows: TGTGCCAGCAGCTTATCGACAGCGGGAACAGATACGCAGTATTTT. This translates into CASSLSTAGTDTQYF. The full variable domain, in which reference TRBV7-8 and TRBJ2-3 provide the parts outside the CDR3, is GAGVSQSPRYKVAKRGQDVALRCDPISGHVSLFWYQQALGQGPEFLTYFQNEAQLDKSGLPSDRFFAERPEGSVSTLKIQRTQQEDSAVYLCASSLSTAGTDTQYFGPGTRLTVL.

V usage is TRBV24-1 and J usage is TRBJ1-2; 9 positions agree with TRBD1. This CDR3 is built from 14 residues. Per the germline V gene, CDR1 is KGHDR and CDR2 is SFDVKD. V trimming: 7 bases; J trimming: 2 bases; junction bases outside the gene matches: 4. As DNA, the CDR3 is TGTGCCACCAGGGGGACAGGGTTGAACTATGGCTACACCTTC. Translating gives CATRGTGLNYGYTF.

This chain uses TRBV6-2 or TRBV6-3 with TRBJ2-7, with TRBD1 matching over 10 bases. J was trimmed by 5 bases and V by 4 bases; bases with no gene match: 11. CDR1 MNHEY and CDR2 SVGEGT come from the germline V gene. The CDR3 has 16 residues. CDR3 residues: CASSFPGTGVPHEQYF. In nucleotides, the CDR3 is TGTGCCAGCAGTTTCCCCGGGACAGGGGTTCCTCACGAGCAGTACTTC.

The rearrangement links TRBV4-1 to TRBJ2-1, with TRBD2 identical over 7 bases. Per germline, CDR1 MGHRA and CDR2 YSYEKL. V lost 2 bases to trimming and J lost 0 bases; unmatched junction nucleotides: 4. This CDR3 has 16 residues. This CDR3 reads CASSQLAASSYNEQFF. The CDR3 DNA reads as TGCGCCAGCAGCCAACTAGCGGCCAGCTCCTACAATGAGCAGTTCTTC.

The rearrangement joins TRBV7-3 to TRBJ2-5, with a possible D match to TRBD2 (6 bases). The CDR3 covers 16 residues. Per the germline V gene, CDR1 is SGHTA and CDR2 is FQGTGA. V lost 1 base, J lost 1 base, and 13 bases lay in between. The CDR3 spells CASSLSSGVGQETQYF. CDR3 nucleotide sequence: TGTGCCAGCAGCTTAAGTTCGGGAGTTGGCCAAGAGACCCAGTACTTC.

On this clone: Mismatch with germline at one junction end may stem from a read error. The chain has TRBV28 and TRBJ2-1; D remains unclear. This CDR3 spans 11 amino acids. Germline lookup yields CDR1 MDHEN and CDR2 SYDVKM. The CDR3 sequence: CASSLTRERFF. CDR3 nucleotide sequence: TGTGCCAGCAGTTTAACCCGTGAGCGGTTCTTC.

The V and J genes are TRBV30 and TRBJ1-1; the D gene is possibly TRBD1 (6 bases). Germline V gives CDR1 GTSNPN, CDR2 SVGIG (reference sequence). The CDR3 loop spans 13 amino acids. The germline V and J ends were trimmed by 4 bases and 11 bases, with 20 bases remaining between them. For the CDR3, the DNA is TGTGCCTGGAACCAGGGGCAAAGGTACCGGGCTTTCTTT. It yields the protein CAWNQGQRYRAFF.

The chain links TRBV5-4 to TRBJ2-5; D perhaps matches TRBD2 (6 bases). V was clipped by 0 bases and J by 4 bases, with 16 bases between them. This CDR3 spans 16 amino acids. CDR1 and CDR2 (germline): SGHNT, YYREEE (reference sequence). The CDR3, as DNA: TGTGCCAGCAGCTTGGTAGGGGCGAGCGGGCGAGAGACCCAGTACTTC. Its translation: CASSLVGASGRETQYF.